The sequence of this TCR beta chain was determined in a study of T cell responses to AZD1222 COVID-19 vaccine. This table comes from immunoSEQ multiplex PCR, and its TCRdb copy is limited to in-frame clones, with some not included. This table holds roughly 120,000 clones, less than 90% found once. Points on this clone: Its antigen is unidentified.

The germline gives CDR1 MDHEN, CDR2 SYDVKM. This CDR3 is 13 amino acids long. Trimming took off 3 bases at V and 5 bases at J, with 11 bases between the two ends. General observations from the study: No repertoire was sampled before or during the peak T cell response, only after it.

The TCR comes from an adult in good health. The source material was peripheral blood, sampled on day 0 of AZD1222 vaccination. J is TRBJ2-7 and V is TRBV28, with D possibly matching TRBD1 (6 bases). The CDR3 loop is CASSLGARNEQYF. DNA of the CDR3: TGTGCCAGCAGTTTGGGGGCACGGAACGAGCAGTACTTC.